This T cell receptor (beta chain) emerged from a study of cytomegalovirus exposure and HLA in healthy donors. Only in-frame clones appear in the TCRdb table, and some are missing; sequencing was by immunoSEQ multiplex PCR. The table lists about 82,000 clones, roughly 93% of them singletons. The V gene lost 2 bases and the J gene lost 2 bases, with 17 bases spanning the gap. The CDR3 contains 17 residues. From germline, CDR1 is SGHKS and CDR2 YYEKEE (reference sequence). Study outcomes and limitations: Subsequent analysis revealed that first-cohort TCR clusters tended to co-occur in the approximately 120 validation repertoires.

A word on this clone: Its antigen is unknown.

The TCR was taken from a man between 18 and 29 years old in good health and CMV-seronegative. The sequenced sample consisted of PBMCs. The V gene is TRBV5-5, the J gene TRBJ1-5; D may be TRBD1 (6 bases). The CDR3 DNA reads as TGTGCCAGCAGCTTAACAGGGTCGGGGCTGGGCAATCAGCCCCAGCATTTT. Amino acid sequence: CASSLTGSGLGNQPQHF.